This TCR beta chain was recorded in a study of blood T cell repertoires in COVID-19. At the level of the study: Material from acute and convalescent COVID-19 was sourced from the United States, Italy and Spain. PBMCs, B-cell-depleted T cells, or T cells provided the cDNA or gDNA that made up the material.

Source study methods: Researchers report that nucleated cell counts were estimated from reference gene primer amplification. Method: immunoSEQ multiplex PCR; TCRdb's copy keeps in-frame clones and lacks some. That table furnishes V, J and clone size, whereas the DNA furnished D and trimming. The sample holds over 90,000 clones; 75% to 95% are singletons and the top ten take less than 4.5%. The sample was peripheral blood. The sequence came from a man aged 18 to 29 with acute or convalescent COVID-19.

CDR3 protein: CATRNGGSTEAFF. The CDR3 coding sequence is TGTGCCACGCGGAACGGGGGGAGCACTGAAGCTTTCTTT. The chain carries TRBV6-4 and TRBJ1-1; possible D gene TRBD1, 5 bases. Trimming pared 10 bases from V and 4 bases from J, leaving 16 bases between. Germline V lookup: CDR1 MRHNA, CDR2 SNTAGT. The CDR3 extends over 13 amino acids.